The source of this T cell receptor beta chain is a study of neoadjuvant nivolumab and ipilimumab in lung cancer. Broader study findings: TCR richness and clonality were higher in tumors than adjacent uninvolved lung. Blood richness before therapy tracked richness in tumors resected after neoadjuvant therapy.

Clones were sequenced by immunoSEQ multiplex PCR, and TCRdb holds only the in-frame ones, with some missing. The table shows tens of thousands of clones, with 85% to 90% occurring only once. Comment on this clone: Its antigen is unidentified.

Germline V gene data show CDR1 as MNHGY and CDR2 as SAAAGT. The CDR3 runs to 15 residues. With 6 bases removed from V and 1 base from J, the gap between germline ends came to 15 bases. The TCR was taken from an adult with non-small cell lung cancer. Some clones in this sample may be carry-over from other donors' samples. The rearrangement joins TRBV6-8 to TRBJ1-1; no clear D gene. Specimen: blood, collected before neoadjuvant nivolumab, alone or with ipilimumab. Here the CDR3 reads CASSPVASPNTEAFF. The CDR3 DNA follows: TGTGCCAGCAGCCCCGTGGCGTCTCCGAACACTGAAGCTTTCTTT.